The clone carrying this T cell receptor beta chain was seen at least ten times. What it recognizes is unknown. Across 18 months, stable Graves' hyperthyroidism was marked by no progression to ophthalmopathy. Each diagnosis drew on symptoms, thyroxine, TRAb, thyroid ultrasound and orbital computed tomography findings. Amplification yielded TCR beta CDR3 regions, with RNA transcripts as the source. An initial round of RT-PCR targeting the TCR CDR3 relied on the HTBI primer set. MiXCR was run by TCRdb on the multiplex PCR reads, yielding one entry per CDR3 protein. Seen here are more than 300,000 distinct CDR3 sequences, around 13% observed once, and the top ten hold approximately 10%. These data originate in a study of T cells in Graves' hyperthyroidism and ophthalmopathy. Points from the study as a whole: Model predictions of ophthalmopathy came a median around 7.1 months before onset.

Trimming removed 6 bases from V and 3 bases from J, with 12 bases in between. CDR3 size: 14 residues. The specimen was blood. The receptor comes from a woman aged 60-75 years with Graves' hyperthyroidism. The chain combines TRBV12-3 or TRBV12-4 with TRBJ2-1, with TRBD1 as a possible D gene (6 bases). CDR3 residues: CASRKTGHYNEQFF. Here the CDR3 DNA reads TGTGCCAGCAGAAAGACGGGACACTACAATGAGCAGTTCTTC.